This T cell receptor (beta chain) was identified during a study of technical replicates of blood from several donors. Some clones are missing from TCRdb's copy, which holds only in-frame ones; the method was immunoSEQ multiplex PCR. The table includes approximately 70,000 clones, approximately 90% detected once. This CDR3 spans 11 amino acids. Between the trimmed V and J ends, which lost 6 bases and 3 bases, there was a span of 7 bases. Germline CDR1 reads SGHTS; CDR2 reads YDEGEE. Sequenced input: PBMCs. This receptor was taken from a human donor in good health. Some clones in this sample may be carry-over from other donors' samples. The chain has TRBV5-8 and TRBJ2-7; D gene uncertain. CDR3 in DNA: TGTGCCAGCACCTTCATCTACGAGCAGTACTTC. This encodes CASTFIYEQYF.